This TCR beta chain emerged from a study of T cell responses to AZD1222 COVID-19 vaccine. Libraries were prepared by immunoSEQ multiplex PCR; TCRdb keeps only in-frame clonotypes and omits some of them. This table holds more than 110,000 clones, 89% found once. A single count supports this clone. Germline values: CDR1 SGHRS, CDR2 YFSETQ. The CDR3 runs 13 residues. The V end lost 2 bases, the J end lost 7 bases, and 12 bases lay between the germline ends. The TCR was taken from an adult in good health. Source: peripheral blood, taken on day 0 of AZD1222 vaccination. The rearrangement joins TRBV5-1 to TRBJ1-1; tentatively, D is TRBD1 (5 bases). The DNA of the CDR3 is TGCGCCAGCAGCTTCGGGGACGGAGATGAAGCTTTCTTT. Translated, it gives CASSFGDGDEAFF.